The sample holds a few counts of the clone carrying this T cell receptor (beta chain). The antigen is not known. Primers: 60 Vbeta forward and 13 Jbeta reverse. The method was immunoSEQ multiplex PCR; TCRdb's version includes in-frame clones alone and lacks a portion of them. Counted here are 180,000 or so clones, about 10% occurring once; the ten biggest clones make up 1% to 1.5%. The data stem from a study of cytomegalovirus exposure and HLA in healthy donors. Findings and limits, study-wide: Rarity characterized most TCR sequences, yet some public TCRs appeared in many donors.

This CDR3 region has 15 residues. CDR1 is SNHLY and CDR2 is FYNNEI in the germline V gene. V lost 3 bases to trimming and J lost 6 bases, with 15 bases between them. The sequencing input was PBMCs. The genes are TRBV2 and TRBJ1-5, with D uncertain. The TCR comes from a woman between 25 and 40 years old in good health and CMV-seropositive. CDR3 DNA: TGTGCCAGCAGTGACGGGGAGGGCTCAGGTCAGCCCCAGCATTTT. It yields the protein CASSDGEGSGQPQHF.